Listed below are T cell receptor beta chains from one sample, sequenced in a study of cytomegalovirus exposure and HLA in healthy donors. The assay was immunoSEQ multiplex PCR, and TCRdb's table has in-frame clones only and misses some. The data hold about 180,000 clones, with around 84% observed a single time. The sample was PBMCs. The receptors were sampled from a man aged 18 to 29 in good health and CMV-seropositive. Each CDR3 is given with its conserved first and last residue. The order of the fields is clone size, V gene, CDR3 length, J gene, CDR3 protein. Size is stated for part of the rows, as once, few or many counts, or as a class when the clone is expanded.

-	TRBV14	16	TRBJ2-7	CASSRRHSSVLGEQYF
-	TRBV6-4	15	TRBJ2-1	CASSAQREGLGEQFF
-	TRBV6-5	14	TRBJ1-4	CASSPTGNNEKLFF
-	TRBV4-1	15	TRBJ2-3	CASSHTPESKDTQYF
-	TRBV28	17	TRBJ1-5	CASSLPRLTGYVEPQHF
-	TRBV19	16	TRBJ2-3	CASSAAKRAGTDTQYF
-	TRBV28	13	TRBJ2-7	CASSLLQIHEQYF
few	TRBV28	12	TRBJ1-5	CASQRQAQPQHF
-	TRBV9	13	TRBJ1-2	CASSPRGIEGYTF
-	TRBV5-4	14	TRBJ1-1	CASTIQGMDTEAFF
-	TRBV5-1	16	TRBJ2-7	CASSPGWREGFGGEYF
-	TRBV18	17	TRBJ2-1	CASSPRSGPGGYNEQFF
-	TRBV4-1	15	TRBJ1-1	CASSQEAGTGREAFF
-	TRBV5-1	13	TRBJ2-3	CASSGGTSDTQYF
few	TRBV5-4	12	TRBJ1-2	CASSSGQGGYTF
-	TRBV28	14	TRBJ2-7	CASSPGTSTYEQYF
-	TRBV6-4	15	TRBJ2-3	CASRERDRGTDTQYF
-	TRBV7-8	13	TRBJ1-5	CASSLAERQPQHF
many	TRBV10-3	14	TRBJ2-5	CAISGQRGQETQYF
-	TRBV13	18	TRBJ2-1	CASSLGTSGGYSYNEQFF
-	TRBV7-3	13	TRBJ1-5	CASSPDRDQPQHF
-	TRBV2	14	TRBJ2-7	CASRAGTTPSEQYF
-	TRBV9	16	TRBJ1-1	CASSAGGGGANTEAFF
few	TRBV7-3	13	TRBJ1-1	CASSLQVNTEAFF
-	TRBV10-3	14	TRBJ2-7	CAISDTGGRAEQYF
-	TRBV5-4	15	TRBJ2-4	CASSPDRGGENIQYF
-	TRBV28	15	TRBJ2-2	CASSFHRENTGELFF
-	TRBV28	14	TRBJ1-2	CASSLEGGGYGYTF
-	TRBV5-1	15	TRBJ2-5	CASSLVGQIQETQYF
-	TRBV7-9	16	TRBJ2-1	CASSSGTDPSYNEQFF
-	TRBV28	12	TRBJ1-1	CASSLVGSEAFF
-	TRBV7-9	15	TRBJ1-2	CASSSPGQGDYGYTF
-	TRBV7-6	15	TRBJ1-6	CASSIGGSYNSPLHF
-	TRBV28	15	TRBJ2-2	CASSRQQGYAGELFF
-	TRBV5-6	14	TRBJ2-5	CASSLVGGGETQYF
-	TRBV6-5	16	TRBJ1-3	CASSYSKGQGGNTIYF
few	TRBV7-9	13	TRBJ1-1	CASSHVGLTEAFF
once	TRBV12-5	13	TRBJ1-2	CASGTGGPGGYTF
-	TRBV7-3	14	TRBJ2-1	CASSTSGGLNEQFF
-	TRBV5-1	16	TRBJ1-2	CASRLANRGRIYGYTF
-	TRBV11-3	15	TRBJ2-7	CASSPGTAQSYEQYF
-	TRBV7-3	14	TRBJ2-1	CASSVWDSANEQFF
-	TRBV28	19	TRBJ2-5	CASSLKTPTGLVHQETQYF
-	TRBV7-3	13	TRBJ2-7	CASSSQQGTEQYF
-	TRBV9	13	TRBJ2-7	CASSVGPGDEQYF
-	TRBV19	14	TRBJ1-1	CASSISGGDTEAFF
-	TRBV5-4	13	TRBJ2-2	CASYYRGSGELFF
-	TRBV6-5	13	TRBJ1-1	CASSYKRDRRAFF
-	TRBV30	16	TRBJ2-1	CAWSESASGHYNEQFF
-	TRBV4-2	13	TRBJ2-7	CASSETVSYEQYF
few	TRBV14	13	TRBJ1-1	CASSQVSAREAFF
-	TRBV18	13	TRBJ2-1	CASSPGGYNEQFF
-	TRBV6-1	17	TRBJ2-2	CASSELLNRVNTGELFF
-	TRBV18	15	TRBJ1-1	CASSPGGSGNTEAFF
-	TRBV28	15	TRBJ1-1	CASSLERGQITEAFF
-	TRBV27	13	TRBJ1-1	CASSFHGKTEAFF
once	TRBV2	19	TRBJ2-1	CASSEGTSGYGSSYNEQFF
-	TRBV25-1	16	TRBJ2-7	CASSEASGGAIYEQYF
-	TRBV2	11	TRBJ1-1	CATDLGRGAFF